The 16 T cell receptor beta chains below were found in one sample sequenced in a study of blood T cell repertoires in COVID-19. Sequenced by immunoSEQ multiplex PCR; TCRdb stores in-frame clones only, minus some. Of 250,000 to 300,000 clones listed, about four fifths are singletons. Specimen: PBMCs or T cells enriched from blood (not recorded which). All receptors derive from a man between 35 and 55 years old who had been exposed to COVID-19.

This clone has ten or more counts. The V gene is TRBV4-2, the J gene TRBJ2-3; 11 nucleotides match TRBD2. The V and J ends lost 1 base and 4 bases, in that order; junction bases with no gene match: 7. CDR1 and CDR2 from the germline V gene are LGHNA and YNFKEQ. The CDR3 is 17 amino acids. In DNA, the CDR3 is TGTGCCAGCAGCCAAGGGCTAGCGGGAGGTTATTCAGATACGCAGTATTTT. Residues: CASSQGLAGGYSDTQYF.

The genes are TRBV6-5 and TRBJ1-2; D unresolved. The CDR3 is made up of 14 amino acids. The V gene's germline CDR1 is MNHEY and CDR2 SVGAGI. Trimming stripped 5 bases from V and 2 bases from J, with 12 bases between. CDR3 nucleotide sequence: TGTGCCAGCAGTCTGGCAGGTTTCAACTATGGCTACACCTTC. Its protein product is CASSLAGFNYGYTF.

V is TRBV7-9 and J is TRBJ2-1; 10 bases fit TRBD2. Germline V gene data show CDR1 as SEHNR and CDR2 as FQNEAQ (reference sequence). CDR3 length equals 15 residues. V lost 1 base, J lost 6 bases, and 3 bases stayed unmatched. The DNA of the CDR3 is TGTGCCAGCAGCTTAGGGACTAGCGGTTTCAATGAGCAGTTCTTC. Its protein product is CASSLGTSGFNEQFF.

Concerning this clone itself: This sample also contains other DNA sequences that code for the same CDR3. The chain carries TRBV19 and TRBJ2-7, with D tentatively TRBD2 (6 bases). V was clipped by 3 bases and J by 0 bases, with 9 bases between them. This CDR3 has 14 residues. Germline V CDR1 and CDR2: LNHDA, SQIVND (reference sequence). The DNA of the CDR3 is TGTGCCAGTAGTATCTCCGGGAGCTCCTACGAGCAGTACTTC. Its protein is CASSISGSSYEQYF.

The chain uses TRBV9 and TRBJ2-2; possible D gene TRBD2, 5 bases. V lost 1 base and J lost 1, with 8 bases in between. Germline values: CDR1 SGDLS, CDR2 YYNGEE. The CDR3 consists of 15 residues. The CDR3 loop reads CASSVRAVNTGELFF. CDR3 sequence (DNA): TGTGCCAGCAGCGTAAGAGCGGTGAACACCGGGGAGCTGTTTTTT.

This clone was seen a few times. This chain connects TRBV6-5 to TRBJ1-5, with 7 bases identical to TRBD1. Germline V gene lookup returns CDR1 MNHEY and CDR2 SVGAGI. CDR3 length equals 15 residues. With V trimmed by 6 bases and J by 5 bases, 10 bases remained unmatched. DNA of the CDR3: TGTGCCAGCAGGACAGGGCGCCAGCGAGATCAGCCCCAGCATTTT. Its translation is CASRTGRQRDQPQHF.

This rearrangement joins TRBV2 to TRBJ2-3; 8 positions agree with TRBD2. Germline-derived CDR1 and CDR2 are SNHLY and FYNNEI. Trimming cost V 7 bases and J 1 base; bases outside gene matches: 4. The CDR3 has 14 amino acids. CDR3 residues: CASKASGRTDTQYF. The CDR3 coding sequence is TGTGCCAGCAAGGCTAGCGGGCGCACAGATACGCAGTATTTT.

The chain employs TRBV7-6 and TRBJ2-7; 8 bases map to TRBD1. With 4 bases clipped from V and 7 bases from J, the junction kept 12 bases outside the gene matches. The CDR3 covers 15 residues. Germline V gene lookup returns CDR1 SGHVS and CDR2 FNYEAQ. The CDR3 nucleotides read TGTGCCAGCAGCTCGAGACGGACAGGGTCGGGGGAGCAGTACTTC. The encoded protein is CASSSRRTGSGEQYF.

The rearrangement uses TRBV10-2 and TRBJ2-1, with D maybe TRBD1 (5 bases). CDR1 is WSHSY, CDR2 SAAADI, per germline. The CDR3 totals 11 residues. V gave up 7 bases and J gave up 10 bases, with 11 bases separating them. CDR3 in DNA: TGCGCCAGCACAGGGTGGGGAGAGCAGTTCTTC. Protein: CASTGWGEQFF.

This chain links TRBV11-3 with TRBJ2-3; TRBD2 matches at 7 bases. V lost 5 bases to trimming and J lost 0 bases; unmatched junction nucleotides: 8. This CDR3 is 16 amino acids long. Germline V gene data show CDR1 as SGHNT and CDR2 as YENEEA. The CDR3 sequence is CASSDAGRESTDTQYF. The CDR3 bases are TGTGCCAGCAGCGACGCGGGGCGGGAGAGCACAGATACGCAGTATTTT.

The J gene is TRBJ2-5, the V gene TRBV24-1; a possible D gene is TRBD2 (5 bases). Germline V gene sequence: CDR1 KGHDR, CDR2 SFDVKD. Trimming removed 10 bases from V and 5 bases from J, with 19 bases in between. The CDR3 is 14 residues long. CDR3 DNA: TGTGCCACAGGGAGTGGAGTGGGGTGGGAGACCCAGTACTTC. Translating gives CATGSGVGWETQYF.

This chain connects TRBV27 to TRBJ2-2; 15 bases are a match to TRBD2. Losses at the gene ends were 5 bases for V and 16 bases for J; bases not matched to a gene: 5. This CDR3 is 13 amino acids long. Looked up from germline, CDR1 is MNHEY and CDR2 is SMNVEV (reference sequence). The CDR3 loop is CASSPGLAGGWFF. Written as DNA, the CDR3 is TGTGCCAGCAGTCCCGGACTAGCGGGAGGGTGGTTTTTT.

This rearrangement joins TRBV9 to TRBJ1-4; D ambiguous. Trimming took 0 bases from V and 6 from J, leaving 12 bases between them. The CDR3 totals 15 residues. In germline, CDR1 is SGDLS, CDR2 YYNGEE. The chain's CDR3 is CASSVVGGLDEKLFF. Written as DNA, the CDR3 is TGTGCCAGCAGCGTAGTTGGAGGGTTGGATGAAAAACTGTTTTTT.

This clone was found a few times. The rearrangement joins TRBV4-1 to TRBJ1-3; D unclear. CDR3 length: 15 amino acids. Germline lookup yields CDR1 MGHRA and CDR2 YSYEKL. V lost 1 base to trimming and J lost 6 bases, with 13 bases between them. Written as DNA, the CDR3 is TGCGCCAGCAGCCAAGGCGGAGCAGTAAAAAACACCATATATTTT. The encoded protein is CASSQGGAVKNTIYF.

This clone was detected ten times or more. CDR3 loop: CATSHRTGTGAFF. CDR3 bases: TGTGCCACCAGCCATAGGACAGGAACTGGGGCTTTCTTT. The chain joins TRBV15 to TRBJ1-1; 7 nucleotides match TRBD1. V dropped 5 bases and J dropped 11; count of bases not matched to a gene: 11. CDR1 is LNHNV, CDR2 YYDKDF, per germline (reference sequence). The CDR3 totals 13 residues.

The chain combines TRBV18 with TRBJ1-1; TRBD1 matches 7 bases. This CDR3 is built from 15 residues. Germline values: CDR1 KGHSH, CDR2 LQKENI. With 1 base clipped from V and 6 bases from J, the junction kept 8 bases outside the gene matches. In DNA, the CDR3 is TGTGCCAGCTCACCACGGGAACAGGGGATGGCTGAAGCTTTCTTT. This codes for CASSPREQGMAEAFF.